The clone carrying this TCR beta chain was recorded once. TCRdb independently ran MiXCR on the 5' RACE reads; one entry per CDR3 protein. This repertoire shows around 300,000 distinct CDR3 sequences, 15% to 20% found once; its top ten account for 20% to 25%. The data were obtained in a study of T-cell memory formation after mild COVID-19. Germline V gene lookup returns CDR1 SGDLS and CDR2 YYNGEE. Trimming took off 3 bases at V and 7 bases at J, with 12 bases between the two ends. The CDR3 has 13 residues. Sequencing used PBMCs or a T cell subset sorted from them (not recorded which). The sequence was collected from a man aged 18-30 years who had mild COVID-19 (a few samples of this study predate the infection). Cell type and time point are not known. The V and J genes are TRBV9 and TRBJ2-3; D unresolved. The CDR3: CASSEVDLNTQYF. The CDR3 bases are TGTGCCAGCAGCGAGGTAGACCTAAATACGCAGTATTTT.